This TCR beta chain originates from a study of T cell clonality in common variable immunodeficiency. Notes on the study in general: TCRbeta clonality was increased in CVID versus healthy controls.

This clone has at least ten counts. What it binds is unknown. The read falls 3 residues short of the CDR3 end, and the missing part is taken from the germline J gene. Germline V gives CDR1 SQVTM, CDR2 ANQGSEA. The CDR3 runs 13 residues. The V end lost 5 bases, the J end lost 2 bases, and 7 bases lay between the germline ends. The assay was immunoSEQ multiplex PCR, and TCRdb's table has in-frame clones only and misses some. The sample was found to contain about 52,000 clones, and every one recurs. The sample comprised peripheral blood mononuclear cells. The receptor comes from a person aged 18 to 70 in good health. This sequence joins TRBV29-1 and TRBJ2-6; possible D gene TRBD2, 5 bases. Incomplete CDR3 DNA: TGCAGCGTTAAGAGGGCTGGGGCCAACGTC. Translation: CSVKRAGANV. The full CDR3 reads CSVKRAGANVLTF.